Described below is a single TCR beta chain sequence and its context. V shed 3 bases and J 10 bases; nucleotides not matched to a gene: 9. CDR1 and CDR2 from the germline V gene are SGHNT and YENEEA. CDR3 length equals 14 residues. The data were taken from a study of sequential checkpoint blockade in melanoma. On the study more broadly: After nivolumab or ipilimumab alone, roughly 20 patients had week-13 rebiopsies.

Profiling relied on immunoSEQ multiplex PCR, and the TCRdb table lists in-frame clones only, not all of them. The sample holds about 2,000 clones, around a third seen once. Treatment indicated: randomized to nivolumab then ipilimumab (arm A) or the reverse (arm B). This material consisted of tumor tissue (inferred from file names), taken from a patient given nivolumab and ipilimumab in sequence. This TCR derives from a human donor with melanoma. The chain is built from TRBV11-3 and TRBJ1-1, with 9 positions matching TRBD1. The CDR3 DNA reads TGTGCCAGCAGCTTGGAACAGGGGGCCCTTCGAGCTTTCTTT. Its protein product is CASSLEQGALRAFF.